Many counts were recorded for the clone carrying this T cell receptor beta chain. Its matching antigen is unknown. The library targeted TCRbeta and was prepared with unique molecular identifiers. MiXCR, run by TCRdb on the PCR reads, gives a single entry per CDR3 protein. This repertoire shows approximately 980,000 distinct CDR3 sequences, about 30% found once; its top ten account for under 30%. The sample belongs to a study of T-cell reconstitution after alpha-beta-depleted transplantation in children. Germline V lookup: CDR1 SGHDT, CDR2 YYEEEE. The junction had 12 bases not matched to a gene; V was cut back by 2 bases and J by 5 bases. The length of the CDR3 is 17 residues. Study outcomes and limitations: Recipient T cells and thymic progenitors that survived gave rise to the high TCRbeta diversity observed at day 60 in some patients. Reports say that about two months after transplant, the alpha-beta T cells came out of several hundred graft clones that had expanded. Newly generated T cells supplied most T-cell counts and diversity one year post-transplant.

V usage is TRBV5-6 and J usage is TRBJ2-2, with TRBD1 matching 7 bases. The sequences come from PBMCs, mostly from graft donor cells, collected 360 days after TCRalphabeta/CD19-depleted stem cell transplant. The receptor was isolated from a boy younger than two who had a stem cell transplant for SCID, so the T cells may come from the graft donor. This chain's CDR3 is CASSFTPGTELTGELFF. CDR3 nucleotide sequence: TGTGCCAGCAGCTTTACTCCCGGGACAGAATTAACCGGGGAGCTGTTTTTT. Drawing the rest from reference TRBV5-6 and TRBJ2-2, the complete variable domain is DAGVTQSPTHLIKTRGQQVTLRCSPKSGHDTVSWYQQALGQGPQFIFQYYEEEERQRGNFPDRFSGHQFPNYSSELNVNALLLGDSALYLCASSFTPGTELTGELFFGEGSRLTVL.